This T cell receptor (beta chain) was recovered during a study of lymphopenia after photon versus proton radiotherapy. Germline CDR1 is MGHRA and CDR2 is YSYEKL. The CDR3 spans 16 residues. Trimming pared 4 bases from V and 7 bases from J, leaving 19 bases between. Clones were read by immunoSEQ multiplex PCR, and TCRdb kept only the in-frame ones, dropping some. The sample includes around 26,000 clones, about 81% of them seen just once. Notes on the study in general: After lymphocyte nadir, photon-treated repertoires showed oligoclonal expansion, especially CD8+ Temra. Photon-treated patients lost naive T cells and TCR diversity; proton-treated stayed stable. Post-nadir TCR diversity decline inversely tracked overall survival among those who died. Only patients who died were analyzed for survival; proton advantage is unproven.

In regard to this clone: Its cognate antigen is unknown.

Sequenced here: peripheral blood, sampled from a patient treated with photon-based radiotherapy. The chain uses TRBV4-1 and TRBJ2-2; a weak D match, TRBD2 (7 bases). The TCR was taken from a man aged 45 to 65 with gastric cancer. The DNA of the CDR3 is TGCGCCAGCAGCCCCCTGGAGGGGGGGCGAGGCGGGGAGCTGTTTTTT. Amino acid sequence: CASSPLEGGRGGELFF.